A selection of T cell receptor beta chains follows, all from one sample in a study of early T cells in non-severe SARS-CoV-2 infection. TCRdb fed the 5' RACE reads into MiXCR, producing one record per CDR3 protein. The repertoire includes some 82,000 distinct CDR3 sequences, 5.5% to 7.5% of them detected once, and 7.8% sits in the top ten. The sequenced material came from whole blood. These receptors were collected from an adult who was a healthcare worker with PCR-confirmed SARS-CoV-2 infection or an uninfected control (not recorded which). The CDR3 runs from the conserved cysteine through the conserved F or W. The D gene is left open where the match is weak. Rows give clone size only sometimes, using once, few, many, or a class for an expanded clone.

18	many	TRBV7-6	TRBD2	TRBJ2-1	CASSSGTSGRVMGNEQFF	TGTGCCAGCAGCTCTGGGACTAGCGGGAGGGTAATGGGGAATGAGCAGTTCTTC
15	few	TRBV7-2	TRBD2	TRBJ2-1	CASSNYAGGLDEQFF	TGTGCCAGCTCGAATTATGCGGGGGGCCTGGATGAGCAGTTCTTC
14	many	TRBV25-1	-	TRBJ1-2	CASSEVGREYGYTF	TGTGCCAGCAGTGAAGTAGGCAGGGAATATGGCTACACCTTC
15	few	TRBV11-2	-	TRBJ1-2	CASSSGRTPNYGYTF	TGTGCCAGCAGCTCCGGACGGACGCCTAACTATGGCTACACCTTC
14	few	TRBV3-1	-	TRBJ1-2	CASSRQGPGGGYTF	TGTGCCAGCAGCCGTCAGGGGCCCGGTGGCGGCTACACCTTC
14	-	TRBV5-1	-	TRBJ1-1	CASSKQTGNTEAFF	TGCGCCAGCAGCAAGCAGACGGGGAACACTGAAGCTTTCTTT
17	many	TRBV12-3/TRBV12-4	TRBD1	TRBJ1-2	CASSPMTKQGFNYGYTF	TGTGCCAGCAGCCCTATGACGAAACAGGGGTTCAACTATGGCTACACCTTC
17	many	TRBV28	TRBD2	TRBJ2-1	CASTFPLAGGSYNEQFF	TGTGCCAGCACTTTCCCCTTAGCGGGGGGGTCCTACAATGAGCAGTTCTTC
13	many	TRBV19	TRBD1	TRBJ2-5	CASRTGGQETQYF	TGTGCCAGTAGGACAGGGGGCCAAGAGACCCAGTACTTC
15	many	TRBV14	-	TRBJ2-1	CASSQDMRSYNEQFF	TGTGCCAGCAGCCAAGATATGCGCTCATACAATGAGCAGTTCTTC
15	many	TRBV12-3/TRBV12-4	-	TRBJ2-7	CASSLGRASSYEQYF	TGTGCCAGCAGTTTGGGGCGGGCCAGCTCCTACGAGCAGTACTTC
19	few	TRBV6-1	TRBD1	TRBJ2-3	CASSEAALGQGLSTDTQYF	TGTGCCAGCAGTGAAGCGGCTTTAGGACAGGGCTTATCCACAGATACGCAGTATTTT
17	few	TRBV7-2	TRBD1	TRBJ2-5	CASSLLPNKDRGETQYF	TGTGCCAGCAGCTTACTCCCGAACAAGGACAGGGGGGAGACCCAGTACTTC
16	-	TRBV5-5	TRBD1	TRBJ1-5	CASSLTGTVTNQPQHF	TGTGCCAGCAGTTTGACCGGGACAGTCACCAATCAGCCCCAGCATTTT
14	-	TRBV20-1	TRBD2	TRBJ2-1	CSALGTSHTDEQFF	TGCAGTGCTCTCGGGACTAGCCACACCGATGAGCAGTTCTTC
17	many	TRBV7-2	TRBD2	TRBJ2-2	CASSYRLAGGRTGELFF	TGTGCCAGCAGCTACCGACTAGCGGGAGGCCGGACCGGGGAGCTGTTTTTT
13	many	TRBV28	-	TRBJ2-7	CASSLGASDGQYF	TGTGCCAGCAGTTTAGGGGCCAGCGATGGGCAGTACTTC
16	few	TRBV7-6	TRBD2	TRBJ2-5	CASSLGLAGGQETQYF	TGTGCCAGCAGCCTGGGACTAGCGGGGGGCCAAGAGACCCAGTACTTC
15	few	TRBV11-3	-	TRBJ2-3	CASSFIDSCLDTQYF	TGTGCCAGCAGCTTTATCGACAGTTGTTTAGATACGCAGTATTTT
12	many	TRBV7-6	-	TRBJ2-2	CASSLASGELFF	TGTGCCAGCAGCTTAGCAAGCGGGGAGCTGTTTTTT
15	many	TRBV2	-	TRBJ2-7	CASTKGRDPTYEQYF	TGTGCCAGCACGAAGGGCAGGGATCCAACCTACGAGCAGTACTTC
16	few	TRBV11-1	-	TRBJ2-7	CASSLVVGQTAREQYF	TGTGCCAGCAGCTTAGTTGTTGGACAGACAGCGCGCGAGCAGTACTTC
14	-	TRBV10-3	-	TRBJ2-1	CAISEQGRVNEQFF	TGTGCCATCAGTGAGCAGGGGAGGGTAAATGAGCAGTTCTTC
16	many	TRBV20-1	-	TRBJ2-3	CSARDGFRMITDTQYF	TGCAGTGCTAGAGATGGGTTTAGGATGATCACAGATACGCAGTATTTT
15	few	TRBV7-6	-	TRBJ1-4	CVSSASEATNEKLFF	TGTGTCAGCAGCGCTTCTGAGGCAACTAATGAAAAACTGTTTTTT
15	few	TRBV6-5	-	TRBJ2-7	CASSYSPSSRYEQYF	TGTGCCAGCAGTTACTCCCCTAGCAGCAGATACGAGCAGTACTTC